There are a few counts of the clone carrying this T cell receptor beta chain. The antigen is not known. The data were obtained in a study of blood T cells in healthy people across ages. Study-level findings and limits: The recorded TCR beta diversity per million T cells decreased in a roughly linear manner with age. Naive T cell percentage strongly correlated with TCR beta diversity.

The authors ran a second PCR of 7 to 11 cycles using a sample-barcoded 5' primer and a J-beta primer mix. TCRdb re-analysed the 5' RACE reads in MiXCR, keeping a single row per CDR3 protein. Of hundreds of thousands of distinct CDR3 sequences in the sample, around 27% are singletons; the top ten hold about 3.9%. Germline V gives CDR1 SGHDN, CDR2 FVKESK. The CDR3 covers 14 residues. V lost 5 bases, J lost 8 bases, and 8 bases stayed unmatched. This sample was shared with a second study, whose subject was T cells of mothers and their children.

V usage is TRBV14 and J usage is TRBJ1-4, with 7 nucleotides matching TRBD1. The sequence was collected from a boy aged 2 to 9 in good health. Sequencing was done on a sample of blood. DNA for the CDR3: TGTGCCAGCAGCTCGGACAGGATGGGGGAAAAACTGTTTTTT. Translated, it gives CASSSDRMGEKLFF.